These 2 T cell receptor beta chains were sequenced from one sample in a study of blood T cells in healthy people across ages (dated by TCRdb to about 2015). Library preparation employed 5' RACE. TCRdb records Illumina HiSeq 2500 as the sequencer. A second PCR of roughly 7 to 11 cycles was performed with a sample-barcoded 5' primer and a J-beta primer mix. TCRdb reanalyzed the raw reads on its own, using fastp at Q25 for trimming and MiXCR for clone calling, and kept in-frame beta chains. All rows with the same CDR3 protein become a single entry with the most common DNA and genes. This sample comprises about 1,800,000 distinct CDR3 sequences, under 30% of them detected only once. The ten biggest clones cover roughly 8% of the sample. Sequenced sample: blood. All receptors come from a woman in her twenties or thirties in good health.

This clonotype was seen ten or more times. The chain uses TRBV27 and TRBJ2-3; either TRBD1 or TRBD2 may fit D (5 bases each). The CDR3 runs to 15 residues. CDR1 is MNHEY, CDR2 SMNVEV, per germline (reference sequence). V lost 0 bases and J lost 2, with 9 bases in between. CDR3 in amino acids: CASSLSWDLTDTQYF. The CDR3 coding sequence is TGTGCCAGCAGTTTATCGTGGGACCTCACAGATACGCAGTATTTT.

This clonotype was detected many times. The chain couples TRBV5-1 to TRBJ1-2; D is unresolved. V was clipped by 0 bases and J by 4 bases, with 13 bases between them. The V gene's germline CDR1 is SGHRS and CDR2 YFSETQ. CDR3 length: 15 amino acids. CDR3 protein: CASSLAVGGTYGYTF. The CDR3 nucleotides read TGCGCCAGCAGCTTGGCCGTCGGCGGTACCTATGGCTACACCTTC.